The clone carrying this TCR beta chain was seen ten or more times. What it binds is not known. Template switching with 5'RACE generated the TCR cDNA and added a universal primer site and UMIs. TCRdb re-called the 5' RACE reads through MiXCR, storing one row per CDR3 protein. The data show about 110,000 distinct CDR3 sequences, with 7.5% to 9.5% seen just once and 25% held by the top ten. This entry comes from a study of T cells after yellow fever vaccination. Germline CDR1 MGHRA, CDR2 YSYEKL. Trimming removed 1 base at V and 4 bases at J, with 7 bases between. The CDR3 contains 13 residues. Study-wide results and limits: It was a small share of clonotypes that appeared in both CD4 and CD8 compartments.

The V and J genes are TRBV4-1 and TRBJ2-5; D gene unclear. Sequencing was performed on CD8+ T cells sorted from PBMCs, taken 45 days after the yellow fever booster vaccination. The receptor was isolated from a man in his thirties or forties who received the YFV17D yellow fever vaccine. DNA for the CDR3: TGCGCCAGCAGCCAAGGGGTTTTAGAGACCCAGTACTTC. It codes for CASSQGVLETQYF.